These 8 T cell receptor beta chains came from one sample sequenced in a study of human T cells and chemical hapten exposure. The authors' total RNA extraction used unfractionated whole blood. TCRdb ran MiXCR on the 5' RACE reads and lists one entry per CDR3 protein. This table holds 120,000 to 150,000 distinct CDR3 sequences, around 4% found once. All receptors derive from a female donor in good health.

This clonotype was found many times. The rearrangement joins TRBV7-8 to TRBJ2-3; possibly TRBD2 for D (5 bases). CDR1 is SGHVS and CDR2 is FQNEAQ in the germline V gene. Trimming took off 4 bases at V and 0 bases at J, with 8 bases between the two ends. There are 14 residues in the CDR3. CDR3 nucleotides: TGTGCCAGCAGCTGGGGAGCTAGCACAGATACGCAGTATTTT. Translation: CASSWGASTDTQYF.

This clonotype occurred a few times. This rearrangement joins TRBV7-9 to TRBJ2-7; D assignment may be TRBD1 or TRBD2 (6 bases each). This CDR3 spans 13 amino acids. The V and J ends lost 8 bases and 5 bases respectively, with 16 bases between them. CDR1 SEHNR and CDR2 FQNEAQ come from the germline V gene (reference sequence). The CDR3 here is CASEKQGGHEQYF. The CDR3 region has the DNA TGTGCCAGCGAAAAACAGGGAGGCCACGAGCAGTACTTC.

The chain combines TRBV12-3 or TRBV12-4 with TRBJ2-3; the match to TRBD1 covers 8 bases. This CDR3 comprises 14 residues. The ends lost 6 bases at V and 4 bases at J; junction bases unmatched: 6. CDR3 loop: CASRTGAGADTQYF. In DNA, the CDR3 is TGTGCCAGCAGGACAGGGGCGGGTGCAGATACGCAGTATTTT.

The sample holds many counts of this clonotype. V is TRBV6-1 and J is TRBJ1-5, with D possibly TRBD1 on 6 matching bases. The CDR3 has 14 residues. Trimming took off 6 bases at V and 11 bases at J, with 20 bases between the two ends. Germline CDR1 MNHNS, CDR2 SASEGT. The CDR3 DNA reads as TGTGCCAGCAGCCCAACACAGGGCGGGCAAACCCAGCATTTT. Protein product: CASSPTQGGQTQHF.

This clonotype was seen many times. The rearrangement links TRBV6-1 to TRBJ2-5; the D call may be TRBD1 or TRBD2 (5 bases each). This CDR3 is 14 amino acids long. Trimming removed 1 base at V and 7 bases at J, with 13 bases between. CDR1 MNHNS and CDR2 SASEGT come from the germline V gene. The CDR3 loop is CASSEGGISRTQYF. In DNA form, the CDR3 reads TGTGCCAGCAGTGAAGGGGGGATCTCCCGGACCCAGTACTTC.

This clonotype was seen ten or more times. The rearrangement links TRBV3-1 to TRBJ1-2; no clear D gene. Deletions cut 0 bases from V and 8 bases from J, with 19 bases between. Germline CDR1 is LGHDT and CDR2 is YNNKEL (reference sequence). The CDR3 is 16 residues long. This chain's CDR3 is CASSQDLRAGLRGYTF. In DNA, the CDR3 is TGTGCCAGCAGCCAAGATCTTCGGGCAGGTCTAAGAGGCTACACCTTC. Full variable domain (remainder filled in from reference TRBV3-1 and TRBJ1-2): DTAVSQTPKYLVTQMGNDKSIKCEQNLGHDTMYWYKQDSKKFLKIMFSYNNKELIINETVPNRFSPKSPDKAHLNLHINSLELGDSAVYFCASSQDLRAGLRGYTFGSGTRLTVV.

This clonotype was seen only a few times. The gene calls are TRBV3-1 and TRBJ2-1; 9 bases are a match to TRBD2. Germline assignment: CDR1 LGHDT and CDR2 YNNKEL (reference sequence). J gave up 9 bases and V 1 base, and 7 bases lay outside the gene matches. This CDR3 comprises 15 residues. CDR3 residues: CASSQVRGGRSEQFF. DNA for the CDR3: TGTGCCAGCAGCCAAGTGCGGGGGGGCCGGAGTGAGCAGTTCTTC.

This clonotype occurred a few times. V is TRBV2 and J is TRBJ2-7; D is possibly TRBD1 (5 bases). V lost 7 bases to trimming and J lost 6 bases, with 16 bases between them. The germline gives CDR1 SNHLY, CDR2 FYNNEI. The CDR3 consists of 13 residues. The CDR3 region is CASIQGIYGEQYF. As DNA, the CDR3 is TGTGCCAGCATCCAGGGTATCTATGGCGAGCAGTACTTC.